Listed below are T cell receptor beta chains from one sample, sequenced in a study of vaccination effects on CD4 cells after COVID-19. Their specific antigens are unknown. Repertoires were generated with immunoSEQ multiplex PCR, while TCRdb's copy carries only in-frame clones and drops some. The table records tens of thousands of clones, over 75% of them present only once. Sequencing used CD4+ T cells from PBMCs cultured with HCoV-NL63 spike peptides, obtained before COVID-19 vaccination. All receptors come from a human donor who received a COVID-19 vaccine. The conserved cysteine and the conserved F or W are not part of the CDR3 here.

>12|TRBV7-9|TRBJ1-1
ASSRSAQNTEAF
>11|TRBV29-1|TRBJ2-3
SVASGGTDTQY
>13|TRBV5-1|TRBJ2-1
ASSAGTSGVNEQF
>14|TRBV18|TRBJ2-2
ASSLGDPADTGELF
>13|TRBV18|TRBJ1-1
ASSPRQGPNTEAF
>14|TRBV4-3|TRBJ1-3
ASSHQGGVWGNTIY
>12|TRBV27|TRBJ2-3
ASSMGQSTDTQY
>10|TRBV6-5|TRBJ1-2
ASRSTGSGYT
>12|TRBV7-2|TRBJ2-2
ASSLRVNTGELF
>12|TRBV11-1|TRBJ1-1
ASSPTGQYTEAF
>15|TRBV19|TRBJ2-1
ASSIKGSLAGNNEQF
>11|TRBV30|TRBJ1-1
AWSVQGYTEAF
>12|TRBV19|TRBJ1-5
ASSPRQSNQPQH
>11|TRBV6-5|TRBJ1-5
ASRGSGNQPQH
>9|TRBV5-1|TRBJ2-5
ASSLAGPPY
>12|TRBV5-6|TRBJ1-5
ASSRTGFNQPQH
>14|TRBV5-1|TRBJ2-1
ASSRGDGGAFDEQF
>11|TRBV7-3|TRBJ2-5
ASSLDPKETQY
>13|TRBV9|TRBJ2-5
ASSPTGTLQETQY
>11|TRBV24-1|TRBJ1-4
ATSELDGEKLF
>10|TRBV28|TRBJ2-5
ASTTTRETQY
>13|TRBV3-1/TRBV3-2|TRBJ1-6
ASSQGSGDNSPLH
>11|TRBV3-1/TRBV3-2|TRBJ2-3
ASSHGTFYTQY
>13|TRBV30|TRBJ1-6
AWSTRGQGNSPLH
>10|TRBV18|TRBJ2-5
ASTRGQETQY
>13|TRBV7-3|TRBJ2-3
ASTTSPGRTDTQY
>11|TRBV4-3|TRBJ1-1
ASSQEAGTEAF
>13|TRBV7-8|TRBJ1-5
ASSLAEGSNQPQH
>13|TRBV5-1|TRBJ1-5
ASSQVGDPNQPQH
>12|TRBV18|TRBJ2-1
ASSPARDKNEQF
>16|TRBV30|TRBJ1-5
AWSVPGPSTGSNQPQH
>11|TRBV29-1|TRBJ1-2
SVPDRDNYGYT
>11|TRBV24-1|TRBJ2-3
ATSDSLPDTQY
>14|TRBV19|TRBJ2-5
ASSIRFLQGQETQY
>9|TRBV21-1|TRBJ1-5
ASSKLRPQH
>16|TRBV3-1/TRBV3-2|TRBJ2-1
ASSQALSGGAIANEQF
>13|TRBV27|TRBJ1-6
ASSLGAQSNSPLH
>14|TRBV6-6|TRBJ1-6
ASSPLDSSYNSPLH
>11|TRBV24-1|TRBJ1-2
ATSDLNNYGYT
>16|TRBV24-1|TRBJ2-2
ATSVPSGSKGNTGELF